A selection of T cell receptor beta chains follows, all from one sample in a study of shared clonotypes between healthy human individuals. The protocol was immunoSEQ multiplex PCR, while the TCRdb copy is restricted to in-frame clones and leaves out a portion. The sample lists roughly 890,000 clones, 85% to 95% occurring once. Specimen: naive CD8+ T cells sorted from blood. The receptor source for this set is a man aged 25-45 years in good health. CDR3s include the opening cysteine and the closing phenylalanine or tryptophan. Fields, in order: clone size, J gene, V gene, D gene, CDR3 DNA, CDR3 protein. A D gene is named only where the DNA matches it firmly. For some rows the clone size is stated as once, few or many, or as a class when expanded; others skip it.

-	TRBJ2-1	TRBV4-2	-	TGTGCCAGCAGCCAAGTATGGCTCGGAGGTGACAATGAGCAGTTCTTC	CASSQVWLGGDNEQFF
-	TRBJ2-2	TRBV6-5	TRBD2	TGTGCCAGCAGGGGACTAGCGGGGAGCACCGGGGAGCTGTTTTTT	CASRGLAGSTGELFF
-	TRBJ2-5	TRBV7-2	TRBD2	TGTGCCAGCAGCTTAGCGTTTGGCGGGAGAATCCAAGAGACCCAGTACTTC	CASSLAFGGRIQETQYF
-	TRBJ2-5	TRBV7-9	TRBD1	TGTGCCAGCAGCACAGGGGGCGAGACCCAGTACTTC	CASSTGGETQYF
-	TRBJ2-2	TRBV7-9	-	TGTGCCAGCAGCCAAGCTCCGGGGCCGCCGGCCATGGAGCTGTTTTTT	CASSQAPGPPAMELFF
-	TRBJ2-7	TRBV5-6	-	TGTGCCAGCGGTGACGGCACCTACGAGCAGTACTTC	CASGDGTYEQYF
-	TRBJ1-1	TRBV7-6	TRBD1	TGTGCCAGCAGCCTAACAGGGGGCACTGAAGCTTTCTTT	CASSLTGGTEAFF
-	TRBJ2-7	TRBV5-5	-	TGTGCCAGCAGCTTGGAAGGGGGATCCTACGAGCAGTACTTC	CASSLEGGSYEQYF
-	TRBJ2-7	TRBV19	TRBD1	TGTGCCAGTAGTACCCGACAGGGGGTCTACGAGCAGTACTTC	CASSTRQGVYEQYF
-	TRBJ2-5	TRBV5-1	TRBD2	TGCGCCAGCAGCTTGGGACTAGCGGGAGAGGAGACCCAGTACTTC	CASSLGLAGEETQYF
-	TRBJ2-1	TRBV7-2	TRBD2	TGTGCCAGCAGCTTGGCGGGAGGGGCCAATGAGCAGTTCTTC	CASSLAGGANEQFF
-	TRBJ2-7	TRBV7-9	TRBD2	TGTGCCAGCAGCTCAAGCGAGCGGGAGTCCTACGAGCAGTACTTC	CASSSSERESYEQYF
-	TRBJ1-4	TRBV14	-	TGTGCCAGCAGCCAAGATCTGCCAGTAGGGGAAAAACTGTTTTTT	CASSQDLPVGEKLFF
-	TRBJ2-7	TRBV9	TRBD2	TGTGCCAGCAGCGTTTCTAGCGGGAGGGAGGGCCTACCCTACGAGCAGTACTTC	CASSVSSGREGLPYEQYF
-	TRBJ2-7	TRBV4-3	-	TGCGCCAGCAGCCAAACAGGGTTAGCCACCTACGAGCAGTACTTC	CASSQTGLATYEQYF
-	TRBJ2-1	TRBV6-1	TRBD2	TGTGCCAGCAGTGAAGCGCTGGGGACTAGCGGGTTCAATGAGCAGTTCTTC	CASSEALGTSGFNEQFF
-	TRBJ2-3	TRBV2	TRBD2	TGTGCCAGCCCGACTAGCGGTCTTGGCACAGATACGCAGTATTTT	CASPTSGLGTDTQYF
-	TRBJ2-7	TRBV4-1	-	TGCGCCAGCAGCCAAGAAATCAGGCCCGAGCAGTACTTC	CASSQEIRPEQYF
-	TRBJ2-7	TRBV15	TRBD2	TGTGCCACCAGCAGGGGGACTAGCGGAAACTACGAGCAGTACTTC	CATSRGTSGNYEQYF
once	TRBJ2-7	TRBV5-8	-	TGTGCCAGTACCTACGAGCAGTACTTC	CASTYEQYF
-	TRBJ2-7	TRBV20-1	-	TGCAGTGGCGGCAGGGGACAGCAGTACTTC	CSGGRGQQYF
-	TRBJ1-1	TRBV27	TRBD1	TGTGCCAGCAGTCCGACGACAGGGCAGAACACTGAAGCTTTCTTT	CASSPTTGQNTEAFF
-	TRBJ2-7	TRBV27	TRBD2	TGTGCCAGCAGTCCTCGACTAGCGGGCGGCGAGCAGTACTTC	CASSPRLAGGEQYF
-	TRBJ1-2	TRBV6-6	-	TGTGCCAGCAGTTACAGAGGGTTGGAAGGCTACACCTTC	CASSYRGLEGYTF
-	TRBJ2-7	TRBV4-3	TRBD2	TGCGCCAGCAGCCAGTCGTCACTAGCGGGCTCCTACGAGCAGTACTTC	CASSQSSLAGSYEQYF
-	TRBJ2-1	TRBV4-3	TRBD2	TGCGCCAGCAGCCCCGCCCAGCGGGGATACAATGAGCAGTTCTTC	CASSPAQRGYNEQFF
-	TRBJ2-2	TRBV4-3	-	TGCGCCAGCAGCCAAGGACCCGAACGGGACACCGGGGAGCTGTTTTTT	CASSQGPERDTGELFF
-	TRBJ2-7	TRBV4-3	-	TGCGCCAGCAGCCAAGACCGCGGGGCCGCCTACGAGCAGTACTTC	CASSQDRGAAYEQYF
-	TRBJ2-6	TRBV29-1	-	TGCAGCGTTAAGGAATCTGGGGCCAACGTCCTGACTTTC	CSVKESGANVLTF